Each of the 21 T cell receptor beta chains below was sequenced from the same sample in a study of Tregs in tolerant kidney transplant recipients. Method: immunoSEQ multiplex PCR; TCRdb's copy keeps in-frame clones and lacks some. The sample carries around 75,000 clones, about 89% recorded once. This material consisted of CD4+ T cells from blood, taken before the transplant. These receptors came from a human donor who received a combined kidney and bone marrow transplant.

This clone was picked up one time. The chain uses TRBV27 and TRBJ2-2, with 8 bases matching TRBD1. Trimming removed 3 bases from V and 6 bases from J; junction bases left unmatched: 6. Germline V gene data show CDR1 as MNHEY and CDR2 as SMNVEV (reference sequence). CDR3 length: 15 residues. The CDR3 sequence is CASSLAGGASGELFF. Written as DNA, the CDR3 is TGTGCCAGCAGTTTGGCAGGGGGCGCGTCCGGGGAGCTGTTTTTT.

CDR3 coding DNA: TGTGCAGCTAATAGCGGGAGAGCTCAAGAGACCCAGTACTTC. Translation gives CAANSGRAQETQYF. The V call is TRBV15, the J call TRBJ2-5; TRBD2 aligns across 9 bases. The CDR3 length is 14 residues. Per the germline V gene, CDR1 is LNHNV and CDR2 is YYDKDF (reference sequence). The variable domain in full, with the rest retrieved from reference TRBV15 and TRBJ2-5, is DAMVIQNPRYQVTQFGKPVTLSCSQTLNHNVMYWYQQKSSQAPKLLFHYYDKDFNNEADTPDNFQSRRPNTSFCFLDIRSPGLGDTAMYLCAANSGRAQETQYFGPGTRLLVL.

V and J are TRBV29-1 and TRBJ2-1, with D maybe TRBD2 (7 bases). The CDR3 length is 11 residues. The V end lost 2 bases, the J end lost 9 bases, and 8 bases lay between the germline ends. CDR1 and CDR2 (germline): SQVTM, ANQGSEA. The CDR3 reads CSVERGGEQFF. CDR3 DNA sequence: TGCAGCGTTGAAAGGGGGGGTGAGCAGTTCTTC.

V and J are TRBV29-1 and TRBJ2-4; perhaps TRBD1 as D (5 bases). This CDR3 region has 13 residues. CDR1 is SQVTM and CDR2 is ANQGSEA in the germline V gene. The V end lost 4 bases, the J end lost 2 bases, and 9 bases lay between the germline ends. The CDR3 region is CSVAPGTKNIQYF. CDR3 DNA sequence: TGCAGCGTTGCCCCAGGGACCAAAAACATTCAGTACTTC.

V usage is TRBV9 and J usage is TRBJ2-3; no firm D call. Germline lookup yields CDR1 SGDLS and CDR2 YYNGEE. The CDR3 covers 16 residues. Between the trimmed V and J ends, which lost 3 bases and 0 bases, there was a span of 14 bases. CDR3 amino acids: CASSARSSASTDTQYF. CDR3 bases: TGTGCCAGCAGCGCGAGGAGCAGTGCTAGCACAGATACGCAGTATTTT.

The CDR3 bases are TGTGCCAGCAGTTTATTAGGGGGGGCGTTCAATGAGCAGTTCTTC. Its translation: CASSLLGGAFNEQFF. The chain combines TRBV28 with TRBJ2-1, with TRBD2 as a possible D gene (7 bases). The germline V gene encodes CDR1 MDHEN and CDR2 SYDVKM. This CDR3 contains 15 residues. V dropped 1 base and J dropped 6 bases, with 13 bases sitting between them. The full variable domain, with the rest looked up from reference TRBV28 and TRBJ2-1, is DVKVTQSSRYLVKRTGEKVFLECVQDMDHENMFWYRQDPGLGLRLIYFSYDVKMKEKGDIPEGYSVSREKKERFSLILESASTNQTSMYLCASSLLGGAFNEQFFGPGTRLTVL.

CDR3 protein: CASSKGQGLSYEQYF. The CDR3 DNA reads as TGTGCCAGCTCGAAGGGACAGGGCCTCTCCTACGAGCAGTACTTC. The V and J genes are TRBV9 and TRBJ2-7, with 9 bases lining up with TRBD1. Germline V gene lookup returns CDR1 SGDLS and CDR2 YYNGEE. The CDR3 is made up of 15 amino acids. Trimming removed 7 bases from V and 0 bases from J; junction bases left unmatched: 8.

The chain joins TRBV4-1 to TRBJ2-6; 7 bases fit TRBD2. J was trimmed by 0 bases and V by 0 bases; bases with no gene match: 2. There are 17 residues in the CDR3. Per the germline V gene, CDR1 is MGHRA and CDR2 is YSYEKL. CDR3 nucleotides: TGCGCCAGCAGCCAAGAAGCGGGGACCTCTGGGGCCAACGTCCTGACTTTC. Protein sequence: CASSQEAGTSGANVLTF.

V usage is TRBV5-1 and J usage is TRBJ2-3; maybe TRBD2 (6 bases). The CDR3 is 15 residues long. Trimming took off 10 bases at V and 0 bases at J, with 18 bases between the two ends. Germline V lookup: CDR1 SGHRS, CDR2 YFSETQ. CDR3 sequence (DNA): TGCGCCGCAGGTGGGGGAGGCACGAGCACAGATACGCAGTATTTT. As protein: CAAGGGGTSTDTQYF.

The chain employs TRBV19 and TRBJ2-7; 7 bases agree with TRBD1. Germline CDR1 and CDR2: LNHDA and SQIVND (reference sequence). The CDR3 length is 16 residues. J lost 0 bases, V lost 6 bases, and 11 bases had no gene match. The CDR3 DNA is TGTGCCAGTAGACTGTCCGGGACAGTACTCTCCTACGAGCAGTACTTC. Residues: CASRLSGTVLSYEQYF.

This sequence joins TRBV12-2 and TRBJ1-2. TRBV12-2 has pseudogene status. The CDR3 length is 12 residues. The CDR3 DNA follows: TGTGCAAGTCCCCCTCGGGGCTATGGCTACACCTTC. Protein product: CASPPRGYGYTF.

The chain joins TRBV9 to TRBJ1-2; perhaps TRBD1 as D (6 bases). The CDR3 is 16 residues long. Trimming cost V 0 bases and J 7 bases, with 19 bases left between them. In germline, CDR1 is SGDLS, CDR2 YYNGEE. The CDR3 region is CASSVEMVRGAGGYTF. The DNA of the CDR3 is TGTGCCAGCAGCGTAGAGATGGTTCGGGGGGCCGGTGGCTACACCTTC.

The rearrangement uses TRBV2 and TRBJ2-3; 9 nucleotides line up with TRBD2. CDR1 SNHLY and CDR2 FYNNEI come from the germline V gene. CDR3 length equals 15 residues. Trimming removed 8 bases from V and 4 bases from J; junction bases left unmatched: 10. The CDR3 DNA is TGTGCCAGCGTAATTAGCGGGAGTACCCCAGATACGCAGTATTTT. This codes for CASVISGSTPDTQYF.

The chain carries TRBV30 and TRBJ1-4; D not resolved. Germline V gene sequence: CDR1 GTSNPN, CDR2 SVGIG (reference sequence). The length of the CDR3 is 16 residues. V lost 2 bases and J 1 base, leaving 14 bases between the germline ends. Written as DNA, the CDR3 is TGTGCCTGGAGTTACACCGCCCGAGGAACTAATGAAAAACTGTTTTTT. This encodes CAWSYTARGTNEKLFF.

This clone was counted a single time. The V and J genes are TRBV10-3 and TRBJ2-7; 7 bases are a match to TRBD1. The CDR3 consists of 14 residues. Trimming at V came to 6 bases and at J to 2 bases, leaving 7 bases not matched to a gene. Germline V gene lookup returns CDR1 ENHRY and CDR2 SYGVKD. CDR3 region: CAIRGQTGTYEQYF. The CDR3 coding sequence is TGTGCCATCAGGGGGCAGACAGGGACCTACGAGCAGTACTTC.

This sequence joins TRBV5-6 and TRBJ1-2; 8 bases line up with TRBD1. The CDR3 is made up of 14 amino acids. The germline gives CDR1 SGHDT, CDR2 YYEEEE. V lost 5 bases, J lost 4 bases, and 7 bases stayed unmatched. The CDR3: CASRSDRGTYGYTF. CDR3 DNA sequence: TGTGCCAGCAGGTCCGACAGGGGCACCTATGGCTACACCTTC.

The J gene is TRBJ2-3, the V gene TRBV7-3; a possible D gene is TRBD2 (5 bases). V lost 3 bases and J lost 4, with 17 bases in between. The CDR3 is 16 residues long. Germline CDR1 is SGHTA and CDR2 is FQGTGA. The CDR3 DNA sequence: TGTGCCAGCAGCTTGCAGATAGACTATAATGCAGATACGCAGTATTTT. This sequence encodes CASSLQIDYNADTQYF.

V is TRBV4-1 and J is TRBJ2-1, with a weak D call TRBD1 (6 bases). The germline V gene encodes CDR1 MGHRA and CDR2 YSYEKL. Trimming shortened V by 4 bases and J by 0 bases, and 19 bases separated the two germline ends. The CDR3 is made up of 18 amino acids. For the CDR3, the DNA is TGCGCCAGCAGCCTAAGGATCCAGGGGTCCTACTCCTACAATGAGCAGTTCTTC. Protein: CASSLRIQGSYSYNEQFF.

The CDR3 region is CASSAGSNQPQHF. The CDR3, as DNA: TGTGCCAGCAGCGCTGGCTCTAATCAGCCCCAGCATTTT. This chain uses TRBV7-8 with TRBJ1-5; D unresolved. The V end was cut by 5 bases, the J end by 4 bases, with 9 bases between. The germline V gene encodes CDR1 SGHVS and CDR2 FQNEAQ. The CDR3 is made up of 13 amino acids. Full variable domain (outside the CDR3, taken from reference TRBV7-8 and TRBJ1-5): GAGVSQSPRYKVAKRGQDVALRCDPISGHVSLFWYQQALGQGPEFLTYFQNEAQLDKSGLPSDRFFAERPEGSVSTLKIQRTQQEDSAVYLCASSAGSNQPQHFGDGTRLSIL.

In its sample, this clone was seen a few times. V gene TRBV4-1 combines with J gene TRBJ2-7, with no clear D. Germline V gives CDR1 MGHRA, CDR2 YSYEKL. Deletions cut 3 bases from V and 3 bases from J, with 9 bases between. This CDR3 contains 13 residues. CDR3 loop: CASSHPRSYEQYF. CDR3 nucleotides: TGCGCCAGCAGCCACCCGCGGAGCTACGAGCAGTACTTC.

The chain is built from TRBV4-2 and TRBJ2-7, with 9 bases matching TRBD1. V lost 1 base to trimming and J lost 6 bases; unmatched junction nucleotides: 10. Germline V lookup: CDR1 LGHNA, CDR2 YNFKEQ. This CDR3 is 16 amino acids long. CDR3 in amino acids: CASSQGGTGFRGEQYF. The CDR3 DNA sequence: TGTGCCAGCAGCCAAGGCGGGACAGGGTTTCGCGGCGAGCAGTACTTC.